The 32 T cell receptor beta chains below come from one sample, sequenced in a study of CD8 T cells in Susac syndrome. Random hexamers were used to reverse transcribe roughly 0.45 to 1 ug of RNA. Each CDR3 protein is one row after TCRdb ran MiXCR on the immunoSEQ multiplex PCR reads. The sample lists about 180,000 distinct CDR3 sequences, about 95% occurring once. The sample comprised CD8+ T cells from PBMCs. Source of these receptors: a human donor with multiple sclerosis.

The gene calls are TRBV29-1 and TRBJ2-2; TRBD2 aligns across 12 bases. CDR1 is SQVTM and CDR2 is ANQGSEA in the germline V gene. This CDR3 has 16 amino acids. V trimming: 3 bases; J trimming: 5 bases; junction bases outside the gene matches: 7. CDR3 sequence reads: CSVERASGRETGELFF. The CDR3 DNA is TGCAGCGTTGAGAGGGCTAGCGGGAGGGAAACCGGGGAGCTGTTTTTT.

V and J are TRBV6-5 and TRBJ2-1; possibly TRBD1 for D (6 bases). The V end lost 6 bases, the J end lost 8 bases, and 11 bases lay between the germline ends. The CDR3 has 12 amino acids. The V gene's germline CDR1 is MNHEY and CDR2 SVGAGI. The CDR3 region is CASRKTGDEQFF. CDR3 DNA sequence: TGTGCCAGCAGAAAGACAGGAGATGAGCAGTTCTTC.

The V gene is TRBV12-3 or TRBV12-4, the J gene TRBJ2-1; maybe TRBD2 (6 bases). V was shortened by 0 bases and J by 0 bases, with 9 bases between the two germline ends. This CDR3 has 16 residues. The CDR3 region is CASSLAGGSSYNEQFF. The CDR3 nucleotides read TGTGCCAGCAGTTTAGCGGGAGGCAGCTCCTACAATGAGCAGTTCTTC.

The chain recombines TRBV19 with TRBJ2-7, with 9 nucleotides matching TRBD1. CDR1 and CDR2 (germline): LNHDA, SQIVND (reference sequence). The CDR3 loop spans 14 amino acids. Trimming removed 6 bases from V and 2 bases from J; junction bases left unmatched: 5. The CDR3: CASRSGQGAYEQYF. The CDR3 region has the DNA TGTGCCAGTAGATCGGGACAGGGTGCCTACGAGCAGTACTTC.

CDR3 coding DNA: TGCAGCGTTGGAGGGGGCCCCTTCTACGAGCAGTACTTC. Translating gives CSVGGGPFYEQYF. The V gene is TRBV29-1, the J gene TRBJ2-7; 7 positions match TRBD1. The V segment lost 4 bases and the J segment 3 bases; nucleotides outside the gene matches: 6. The germline V gene encodes CDR1 SQVTM and CDR2 ANQGSEA. This CDR3 is built from 13 residues.

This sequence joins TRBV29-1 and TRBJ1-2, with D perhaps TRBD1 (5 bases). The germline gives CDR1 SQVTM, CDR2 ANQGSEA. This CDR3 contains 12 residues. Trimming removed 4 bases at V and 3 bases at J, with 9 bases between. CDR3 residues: CSVVRRDYGYTF. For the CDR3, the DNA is TGCAGCGTTGTGCGCAGGGACTATGGCTACACCTTC.

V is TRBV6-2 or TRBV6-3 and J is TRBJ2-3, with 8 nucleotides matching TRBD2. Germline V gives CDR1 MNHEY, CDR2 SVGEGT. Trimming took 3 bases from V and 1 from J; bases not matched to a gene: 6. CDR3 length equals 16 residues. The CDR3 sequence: CASSYGLREGTDTQYF. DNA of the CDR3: TGTGCCAGCAGTTATGGTTTGCGGGAGGGCACAGATACGCAGTATTTT.

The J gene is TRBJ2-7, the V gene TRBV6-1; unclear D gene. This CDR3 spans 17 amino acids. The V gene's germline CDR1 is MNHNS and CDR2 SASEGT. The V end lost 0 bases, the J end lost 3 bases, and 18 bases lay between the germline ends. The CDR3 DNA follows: TGTGCCAGCAGTGAAGCAGGCTTTGGAATTGCGATCTACGAGCAGTACTTC. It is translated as CASSEAGFGIAIYEQYF.

The CDR3 reads CASSAKSQGPRGEQFF. The CDR3 coding sequence is TGTGCCAGCAGCGCAAAATCGCAAGGCCCCCGTGGTGAGCAGTTCTTC. This chain links TRBV9 with TRBJ2-1; D remains unclear. Germline CDR1 and CDR2: SGDLS and YYNGEE. The CDR3 spans 16 residues. Trimming shortened V by 3 bases and J by 9 bases, and 22 bases separated the two germline ends.

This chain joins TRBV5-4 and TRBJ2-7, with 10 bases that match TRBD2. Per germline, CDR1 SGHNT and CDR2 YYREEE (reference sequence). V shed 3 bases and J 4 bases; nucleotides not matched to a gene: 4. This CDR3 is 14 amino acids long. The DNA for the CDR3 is TGTGCCAGCAGCTCTAGCGGGGGCCTTTACGAGCAGTACTTC. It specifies CASSSSGGLYEQYF. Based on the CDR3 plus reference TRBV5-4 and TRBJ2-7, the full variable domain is ETGVTQSPTHLIKTRGQQVTLRCSSQSGHNTVSWYQQALGQGPQFIFQYYREEENGRGNFPPRFSGLQFPNYSSELNVNALELDDSALYLCASSSSGGLYEQYFGPGTRLTVT.

The CDR3 loop is CASSKGSFNEQYF. In DNA form, the CDR3 reads TGTGCCAGCAGCAAAGGCAGTTTCAACGAGCAGTACTTC. This chain links TRBV9 with TRBJ2-7; D remains unclear. The CDR3 runs to 13 residues. With 4 bases removed from V and 5 bases from J, the gap between germline ends came to 13 bases. Germline V CDR1 and CDR2: SGDLS, YYNGEE.

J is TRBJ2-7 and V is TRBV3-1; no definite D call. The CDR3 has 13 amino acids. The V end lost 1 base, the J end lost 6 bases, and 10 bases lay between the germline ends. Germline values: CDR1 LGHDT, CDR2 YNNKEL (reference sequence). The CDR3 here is CASSQVIESEQYF. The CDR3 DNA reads TGTGCCAGCAGCCAAGTGATCGAAAGCGAGCAGTACTTC.

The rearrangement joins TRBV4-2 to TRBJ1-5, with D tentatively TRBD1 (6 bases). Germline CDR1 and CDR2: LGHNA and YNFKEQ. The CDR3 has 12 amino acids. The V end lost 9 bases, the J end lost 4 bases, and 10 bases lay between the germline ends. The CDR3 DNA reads TGTGCCAGTTCAACAGGGAATCAGCCCCAGCATTTT. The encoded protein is CASSTGNQPQHF.

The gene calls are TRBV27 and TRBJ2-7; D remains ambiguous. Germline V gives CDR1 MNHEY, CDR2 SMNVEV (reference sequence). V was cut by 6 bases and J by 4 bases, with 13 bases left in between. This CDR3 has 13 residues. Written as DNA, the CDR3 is TGTGCCAGCAGCGGTTCTGACGGGTACGAGCAGTACTTC. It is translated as CASSGSDGYEQYF.

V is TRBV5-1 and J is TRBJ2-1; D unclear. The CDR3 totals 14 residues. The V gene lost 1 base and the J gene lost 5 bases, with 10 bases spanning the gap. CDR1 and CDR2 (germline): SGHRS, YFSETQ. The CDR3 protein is CASSLSGLHNEQFF. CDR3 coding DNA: TGCGCCAGCAGCTTGTCCGGGCTCCACAATGAGCAGTTCTTC.

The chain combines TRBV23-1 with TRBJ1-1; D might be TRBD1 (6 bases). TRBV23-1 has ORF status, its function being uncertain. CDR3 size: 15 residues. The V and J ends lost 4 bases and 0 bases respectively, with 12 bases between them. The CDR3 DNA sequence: TGCGCCAGCAGTCTCCGGGGGCCAATGAACACTGAAGCTTTCTTT. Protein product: CASSLRGPMNTEAFF.

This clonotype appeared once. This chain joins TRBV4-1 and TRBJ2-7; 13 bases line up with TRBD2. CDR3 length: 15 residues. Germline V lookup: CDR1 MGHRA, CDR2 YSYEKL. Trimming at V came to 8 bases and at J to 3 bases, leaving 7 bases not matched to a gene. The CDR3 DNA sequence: TGCGCCAGCGGATTACTAGCGGGAGGGAACTACGAGCAGTACTTC. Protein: CASGLLAGGNYEQYF.

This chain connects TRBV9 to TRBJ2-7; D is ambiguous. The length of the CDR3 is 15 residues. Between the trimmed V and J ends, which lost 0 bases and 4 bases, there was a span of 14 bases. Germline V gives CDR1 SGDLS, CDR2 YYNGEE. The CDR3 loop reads CASSVGSAVAYEQYF. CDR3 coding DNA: TGTGCCAGCAGCGTAGGGTCCGCGGTGGCGTACGAGCAGTACTTC.

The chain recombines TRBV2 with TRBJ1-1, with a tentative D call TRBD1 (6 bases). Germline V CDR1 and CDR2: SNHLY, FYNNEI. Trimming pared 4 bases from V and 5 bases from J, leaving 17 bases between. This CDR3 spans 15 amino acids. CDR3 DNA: TGTGCCAGCAGTGGACCCACAGGGATAGGGACTGAAGCTTTCTTT. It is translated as CASSGPTGIGTEAFF.

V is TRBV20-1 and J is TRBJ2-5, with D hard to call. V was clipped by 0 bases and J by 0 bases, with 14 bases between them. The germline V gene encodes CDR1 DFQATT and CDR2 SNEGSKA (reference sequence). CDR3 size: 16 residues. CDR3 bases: TGCAGTGCTAGAGAAGTTGATACTGGGTACCAAGAGACCCAGTACTTC. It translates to CSAREVDTGYQETQYF.

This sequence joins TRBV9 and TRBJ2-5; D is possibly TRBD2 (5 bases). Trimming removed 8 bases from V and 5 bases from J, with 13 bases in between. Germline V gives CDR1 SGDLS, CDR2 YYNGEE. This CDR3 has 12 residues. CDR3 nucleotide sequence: TGTGCCAGTACTAGGTTGTGGGAGACCCAGTACTTC. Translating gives CASTRLWETQYF.

The CDR3 sequence is CASSITGALNTEAFF. DNA of the CDR3: TGTGCCAGCAGTATAACAGGGGCCTTGAACACTGAAGCTTTCTTT. This rearrangement joins TRBV27 to TRBJ1-1; 7 nucleotides agree with TRBD1. CDR3 length equals 15 residues. Germline CDR1 and CDR2: MNHEY and SMNVEV (reference sequence). V dropped 5 bases and J dropped 0; count of bases not matched to a gene: 6.

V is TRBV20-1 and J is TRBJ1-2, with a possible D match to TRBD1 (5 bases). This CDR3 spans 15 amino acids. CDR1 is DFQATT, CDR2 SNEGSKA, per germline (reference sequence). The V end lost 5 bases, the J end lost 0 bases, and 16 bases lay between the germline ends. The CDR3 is CSAAEPGRANYGYTF. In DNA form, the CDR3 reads TGCAGTGCTGCTGAACCAGGGAGAGCTAACTATGGCTACACCTTC.

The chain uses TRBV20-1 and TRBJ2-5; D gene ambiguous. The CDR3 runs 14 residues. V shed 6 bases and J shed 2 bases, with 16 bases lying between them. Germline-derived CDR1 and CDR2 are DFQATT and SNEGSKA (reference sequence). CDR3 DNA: TGCAGTGCCCGGAAGTATCAGGCGCAAGAGACCCAGTACTTC. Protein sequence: CSARKYQAQETQYF.

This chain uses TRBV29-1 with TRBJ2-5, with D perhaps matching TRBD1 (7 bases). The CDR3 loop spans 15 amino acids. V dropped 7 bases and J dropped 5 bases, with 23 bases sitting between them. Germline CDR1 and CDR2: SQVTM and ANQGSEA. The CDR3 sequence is CSEGQSGGRLETQYF. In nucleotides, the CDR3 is TGCAGCGAAGGCCAGTCAGGGGGGCGTTTGGAGACCCAGTACTTC.

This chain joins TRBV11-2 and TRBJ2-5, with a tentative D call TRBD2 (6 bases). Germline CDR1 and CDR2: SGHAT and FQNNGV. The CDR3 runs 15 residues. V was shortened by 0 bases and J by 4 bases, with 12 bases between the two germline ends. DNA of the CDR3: TGTGCCAGCAGCTTAGATCCCCAGGGAGGAGAGACCCAGTACTTC. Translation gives CASSLDPQGGETQYF.

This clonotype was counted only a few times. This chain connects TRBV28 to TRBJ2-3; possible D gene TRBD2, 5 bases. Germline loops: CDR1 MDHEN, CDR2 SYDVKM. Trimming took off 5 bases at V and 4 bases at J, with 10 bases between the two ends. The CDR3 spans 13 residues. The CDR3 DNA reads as TGTGCCAGCAGTGTGGGAGTCGCAGATACGCAGTATTTT. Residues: CASSVGVADTQYF.

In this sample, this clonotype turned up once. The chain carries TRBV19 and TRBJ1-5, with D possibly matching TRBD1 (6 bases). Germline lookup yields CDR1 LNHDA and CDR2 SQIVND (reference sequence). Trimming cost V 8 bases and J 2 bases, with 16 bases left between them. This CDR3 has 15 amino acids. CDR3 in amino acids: CASGRQAGGNQPQHF. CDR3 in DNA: TGTGCCAGTGGGAGACAGGCGGGGGGCAATCAGCCCCAGCATTTT.

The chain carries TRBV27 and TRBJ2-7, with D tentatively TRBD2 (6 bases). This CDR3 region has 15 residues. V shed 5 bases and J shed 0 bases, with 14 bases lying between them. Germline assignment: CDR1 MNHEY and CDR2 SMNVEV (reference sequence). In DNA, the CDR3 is TGTGCCAGCAGTGTTAGCGGATACAACTCCTACGAGCAGTACTTC. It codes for CASSVSGYNSYEQYF.

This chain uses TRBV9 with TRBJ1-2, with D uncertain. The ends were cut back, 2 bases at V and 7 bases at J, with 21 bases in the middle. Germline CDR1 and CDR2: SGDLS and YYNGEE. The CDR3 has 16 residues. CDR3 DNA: TGTGCCAGCAGCGTGAAGAGTCTTCATTTCTATGGTGGCTACACCTTC. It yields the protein CASSVKSLHFYGGYTF.

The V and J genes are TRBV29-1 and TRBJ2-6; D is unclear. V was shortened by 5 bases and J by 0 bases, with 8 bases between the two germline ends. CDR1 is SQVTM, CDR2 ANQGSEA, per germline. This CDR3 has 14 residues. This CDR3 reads CSVRTSSGANVLTF. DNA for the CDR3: TGCAGCGTTAGAACCTCCTCTGGGGCCAACGTCCTGACTTTC.

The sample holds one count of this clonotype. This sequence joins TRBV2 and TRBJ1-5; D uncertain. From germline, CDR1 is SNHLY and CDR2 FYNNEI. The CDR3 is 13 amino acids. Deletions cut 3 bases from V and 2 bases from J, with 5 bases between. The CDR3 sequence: CASSDRGNQPQHF. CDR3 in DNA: TGTGCCAGCAGTGATAGGGGCAATCAGCCCCAGCATTTT.